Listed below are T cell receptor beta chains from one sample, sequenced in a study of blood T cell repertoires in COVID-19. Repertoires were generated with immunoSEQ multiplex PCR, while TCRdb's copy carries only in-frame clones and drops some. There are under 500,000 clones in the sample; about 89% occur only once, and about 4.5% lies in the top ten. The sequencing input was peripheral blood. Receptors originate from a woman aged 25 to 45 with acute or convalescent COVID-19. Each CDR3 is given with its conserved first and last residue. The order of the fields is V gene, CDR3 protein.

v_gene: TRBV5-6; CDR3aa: CASSARDRGLFSVAFF
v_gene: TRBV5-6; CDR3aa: CASSPWDRRWTGELFF
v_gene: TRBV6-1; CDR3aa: CASSEALGQGRSNSPLHF
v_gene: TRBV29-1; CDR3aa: CSVAQGETQYF
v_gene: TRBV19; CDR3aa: CASSILAGGQETQYF
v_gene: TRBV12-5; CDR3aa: CASAWGAGGRTGELFF
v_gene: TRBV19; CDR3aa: CASSIGLMNTEAFF
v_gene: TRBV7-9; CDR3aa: CASSPDGLRATNEKLFF
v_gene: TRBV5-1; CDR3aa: CASSRGYRDRLTDTQYF
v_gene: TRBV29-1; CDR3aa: CSVESGDSYGYTF
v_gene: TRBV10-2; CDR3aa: CASEVWRGSSYEQYF
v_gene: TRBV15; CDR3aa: CATSSLRGDTQYF
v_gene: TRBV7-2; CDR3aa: CASSPARNPGNTIYF
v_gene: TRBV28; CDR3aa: CASIIGGGEGNQPQHF
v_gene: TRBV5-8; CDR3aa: CASSLVTGIYYGYTF
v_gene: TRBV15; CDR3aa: CATSRIGGVREQYF
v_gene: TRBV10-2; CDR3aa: CASGSIGVYGYTF
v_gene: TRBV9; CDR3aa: CARRGVSSYEQYF
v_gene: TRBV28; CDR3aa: CASTDGGRVGNTIYF
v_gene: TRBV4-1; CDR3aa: CASSQDDKTNQPQHF
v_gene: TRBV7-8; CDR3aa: CASSTVLTTYNEQFF
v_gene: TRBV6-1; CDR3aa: CASIGFQGQPQHF
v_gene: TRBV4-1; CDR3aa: CASSHVRWGYTF
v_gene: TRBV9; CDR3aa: CASSVGGTLSYEQYF
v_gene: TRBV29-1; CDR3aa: CSARDSYNEQFF
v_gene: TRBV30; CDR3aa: CAWSVRTSGGTGELFF
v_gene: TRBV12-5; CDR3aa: CASGLVLDSIMNTEAFF
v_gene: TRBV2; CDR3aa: CASRRTGTSGGTEQFF
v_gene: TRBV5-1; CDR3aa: CASSLGQGDDEAFF